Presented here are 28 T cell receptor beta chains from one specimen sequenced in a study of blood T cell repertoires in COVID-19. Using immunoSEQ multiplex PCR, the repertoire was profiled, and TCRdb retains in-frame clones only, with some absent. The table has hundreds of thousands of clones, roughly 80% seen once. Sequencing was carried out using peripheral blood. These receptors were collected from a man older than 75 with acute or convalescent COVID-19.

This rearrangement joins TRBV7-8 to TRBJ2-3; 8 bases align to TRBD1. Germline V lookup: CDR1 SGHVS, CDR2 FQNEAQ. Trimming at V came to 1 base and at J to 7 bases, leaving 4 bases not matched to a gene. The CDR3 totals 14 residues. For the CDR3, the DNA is TGTGCCAGCAGCTTAGTTCAGGGGGCCCATACGCAGTATTTT. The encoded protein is CASSLVQGAHTQYF.

CDR3 residues: CASSPRVVRNTEAFF. The CDR3 region has the DNA TGTGCCAGCAGCCCCCGGGTCGTTCGGAACACTGAAGCTTTCTTT. The chain has TRBV7-2 and TRBJ1-1; unclear D gene. V shed 5 bases and J shed 1 base, with 14 bases lying between them. The CDR3 is made up of 15 amino acids. The germline V gene encodes CDR1 SGHTA and CDR2 FQGNSA.

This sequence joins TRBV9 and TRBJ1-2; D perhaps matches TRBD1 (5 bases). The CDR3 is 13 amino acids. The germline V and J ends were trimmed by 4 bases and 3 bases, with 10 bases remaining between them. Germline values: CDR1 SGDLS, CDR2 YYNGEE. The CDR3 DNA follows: TGTGCCAGCAGCCTGGGGCGCGACTATGGCTACACCTTC. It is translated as CASSLGRDYGYTF.

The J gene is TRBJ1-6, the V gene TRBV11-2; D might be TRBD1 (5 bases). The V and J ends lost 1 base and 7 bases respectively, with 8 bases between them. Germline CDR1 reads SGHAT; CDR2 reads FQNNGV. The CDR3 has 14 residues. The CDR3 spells CASSLAGRNSPLHF. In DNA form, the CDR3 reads TGTGCCAGCAGCTTAGCAGGGAGGAATTCACCCCTCCACTTT.

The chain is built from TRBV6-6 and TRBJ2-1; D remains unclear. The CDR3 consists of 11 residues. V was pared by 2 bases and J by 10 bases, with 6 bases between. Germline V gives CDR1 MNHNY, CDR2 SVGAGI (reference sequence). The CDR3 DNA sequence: TGTGCCAGCAGTTACGTGGCAGAGCAGTTCTTC. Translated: CASSYVAEQFF.

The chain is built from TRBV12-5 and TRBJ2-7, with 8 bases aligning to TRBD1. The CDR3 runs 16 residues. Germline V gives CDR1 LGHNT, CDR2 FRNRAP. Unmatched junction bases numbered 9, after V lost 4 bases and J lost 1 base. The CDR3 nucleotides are TGTGCTAGTGGTTCCAGGACAGGGAAAGTTTCCTACGAGCAGTACTTC. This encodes CASGSRTGKVSYEQYF.

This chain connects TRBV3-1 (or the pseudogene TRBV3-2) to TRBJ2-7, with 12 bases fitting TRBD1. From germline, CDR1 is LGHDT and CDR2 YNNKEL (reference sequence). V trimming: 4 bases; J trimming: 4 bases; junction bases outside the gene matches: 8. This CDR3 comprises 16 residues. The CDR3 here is CASSPLPGQGAYEQYF. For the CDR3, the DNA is TGTGCCAGCAGCCCCCTCCCGGGACAGGGGGCATACGAGCAGTACTTC.

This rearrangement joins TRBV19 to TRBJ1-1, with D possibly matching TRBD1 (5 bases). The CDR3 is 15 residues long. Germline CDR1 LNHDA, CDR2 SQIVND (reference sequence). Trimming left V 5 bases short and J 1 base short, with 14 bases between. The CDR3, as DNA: TGTGCCAGTAGTCCCGGTAGGACAACGAACACTGAAGCTTTCTTT. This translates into CASSPGRTTNTEAFF.

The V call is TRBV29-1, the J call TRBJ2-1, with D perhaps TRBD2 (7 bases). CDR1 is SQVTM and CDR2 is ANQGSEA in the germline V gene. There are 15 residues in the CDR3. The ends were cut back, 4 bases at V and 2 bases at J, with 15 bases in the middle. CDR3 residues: CSVVFWGGAYNEQFF. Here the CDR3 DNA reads TGCAGCGTTGTTTTTTGGGGGGGCGCCTACAATGAGCAGTTCTTC.

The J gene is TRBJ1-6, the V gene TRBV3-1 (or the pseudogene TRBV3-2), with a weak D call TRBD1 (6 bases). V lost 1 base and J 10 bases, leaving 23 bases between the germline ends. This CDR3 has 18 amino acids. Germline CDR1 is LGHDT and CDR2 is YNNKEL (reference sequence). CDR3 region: CASSQGRGRTWLGSPLHF. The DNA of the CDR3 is TGTGCCAGCAGCCAAGGAAGGGGGAGAACGTGGTTAGGCTCACCCCTCCACTTT.

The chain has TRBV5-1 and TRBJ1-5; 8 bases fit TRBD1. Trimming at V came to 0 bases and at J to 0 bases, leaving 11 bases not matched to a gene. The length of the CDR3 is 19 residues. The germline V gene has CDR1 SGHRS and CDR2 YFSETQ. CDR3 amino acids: CASSLAGDRRIDSNQPQHF. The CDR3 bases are TGCGCCAGCAGCTTGGCGGGGGACAGGCGGATCGATAGCAATCAGCCCCAGCATTTT.

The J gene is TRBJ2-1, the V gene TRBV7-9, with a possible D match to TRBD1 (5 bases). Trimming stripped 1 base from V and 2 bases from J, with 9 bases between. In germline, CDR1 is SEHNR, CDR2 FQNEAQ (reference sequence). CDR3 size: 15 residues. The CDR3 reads CASSLGDSPYNEQFF. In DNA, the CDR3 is TGTGCCAGCAGCTTAGGTGACAGCCCCTACAATGAGCAGTTCTTC.

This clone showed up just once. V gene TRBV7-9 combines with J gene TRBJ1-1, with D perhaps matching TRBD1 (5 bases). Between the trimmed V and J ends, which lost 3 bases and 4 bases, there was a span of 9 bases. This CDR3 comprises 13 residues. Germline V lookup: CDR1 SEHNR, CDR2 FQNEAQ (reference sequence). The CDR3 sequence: CASSFYGGTEAFF. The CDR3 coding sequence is TGTGCCAGCAGCTTTTACGGGGGCACTGAAGCTTTCTTT.

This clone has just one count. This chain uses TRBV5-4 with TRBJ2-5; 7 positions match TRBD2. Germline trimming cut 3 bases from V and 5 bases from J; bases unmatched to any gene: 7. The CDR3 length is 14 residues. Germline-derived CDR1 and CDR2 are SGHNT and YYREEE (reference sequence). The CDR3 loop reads CASSWGGREETQYF. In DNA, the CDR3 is TGTGCCAGCAGCTGGGGGGGACGAGAGGAGACCCAGTACTTC.

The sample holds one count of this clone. The CDR3 coding sequence is TGTGCCAGCAGTTCGTCAGGGGACTATAATTCACCCCTCCACTTT. Translation gives CASSSSGDYNSPLHF. V usage is TRBV27 and J usage is TRBJ1-6, with D possibly matching TRBD1 (6 bases). CDR3 length equals 15 residues. V was shortened by 4 bases and J by 3 bases, with 10 bases between the two germline ends. Germline V gene sequence: CDR1 MNHEY, CDR2 SMNVEV (reference sequence).

CDR3 in DNA: TGTGCCAGTAAGGGCCCGGAGAGGGCCTACGAGCAGTACTTC. This codes for CASKGPERAYEQYF. The V call is TRBV7-2, the J call TRBJ2-7, with a weak D call TRBD2 (5 bases). The V and J ends lost 9 bases and 2 bases respectively, with 17 bases between them. This CDR3 region has 14 residues. Germline loops: CDR1 SGHTA, CDR2 FQGNSA.

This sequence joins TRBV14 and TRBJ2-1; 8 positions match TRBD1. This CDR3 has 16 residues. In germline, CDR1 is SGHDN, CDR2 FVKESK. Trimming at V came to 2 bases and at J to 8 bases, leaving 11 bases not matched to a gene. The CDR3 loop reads CASSQTGTGRGDEQFF. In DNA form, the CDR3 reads TGTGCCAGCAGCCAAACCGGGACAGGCAGGGGCGATGAGCAGTTCTTC.

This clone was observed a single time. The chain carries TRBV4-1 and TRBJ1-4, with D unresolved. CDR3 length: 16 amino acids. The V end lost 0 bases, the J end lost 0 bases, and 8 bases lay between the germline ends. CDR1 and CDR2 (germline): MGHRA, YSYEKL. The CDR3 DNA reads TGCGCCAGCAGCCAAGAGGTGGCAGCAACTAATGAAAAACTGTTTTTT. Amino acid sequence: CASSQEVAATNEKLFF.

The CDR3 nucleotides are TGTGCCAGCAGCCCCCTCAGGAAGGGGTTCAACGAGCAGTACTTC. Translating it yields CASSPLRKGFNEQYF. The genes are TRBV9 and TRBJ2-7, with a possible D match to TRBD1 (5 bases). This CDR3 is built from 15 residues. Trimming pared 4 bases from V and 5 bases from J, leaving 19 bases between. CDR1 and CDR2 from the germline V gene are SGDLS and YYNGEE.

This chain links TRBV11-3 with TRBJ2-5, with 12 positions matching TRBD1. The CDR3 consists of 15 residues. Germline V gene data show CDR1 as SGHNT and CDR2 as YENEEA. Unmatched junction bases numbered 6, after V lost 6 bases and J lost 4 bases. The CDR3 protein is CASSHRDRGRETQYF. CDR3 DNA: TGTGCCAGCAGTCATCGGGACAGGGGGCGAGAGACCCAGTACTTC. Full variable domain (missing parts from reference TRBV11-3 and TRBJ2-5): EAGVVQSPRYKIIEKKQPVAFWCNPISGHNTLYWYLQNLGQGPELLIRYENEEAVDDSQLPKDRFSAERLKGVDSTLKIQPAELGDSAVYLCASSHRDRGRETQYFGPGTRLLVL.

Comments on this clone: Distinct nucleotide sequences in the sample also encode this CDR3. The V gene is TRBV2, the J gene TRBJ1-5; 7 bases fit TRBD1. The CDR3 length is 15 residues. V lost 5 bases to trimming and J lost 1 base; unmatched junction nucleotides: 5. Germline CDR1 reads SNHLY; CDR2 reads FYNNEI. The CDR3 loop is CASSRQGSSNQPQHF. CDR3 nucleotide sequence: TGTGCCAGCAGTAGACAGGGTTCGAGCAATCAGCCCCAGCATTTT.

CDR3 region: CASSGGTGFSYGYTF. The CDR3 DNA reads as TGTGCCAGCAGCGGGGGGACAGGGTTCTCCTATGGCTACACCTTC. This rearrangement joins TRBV5-5 to TRBJ1-2, with TRBD1 matching over 9 bases. J gave up 4 bases and V 4 bases, and 8 bases lay outside the gene matches. Germline V CDR1 and CDR2: SGHKS, YYEKEE (reference sequence). The length of the CDR3 is 15 residues.

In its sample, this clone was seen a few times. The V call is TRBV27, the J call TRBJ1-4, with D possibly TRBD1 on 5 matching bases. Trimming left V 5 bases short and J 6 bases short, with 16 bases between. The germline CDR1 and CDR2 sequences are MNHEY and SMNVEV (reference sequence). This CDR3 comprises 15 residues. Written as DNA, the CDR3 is TGTGCCAGCAGTGGGTCCAGGGATATTGATGAAAAACTGTTTTTT. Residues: CASSGSRDIDEKLFF.

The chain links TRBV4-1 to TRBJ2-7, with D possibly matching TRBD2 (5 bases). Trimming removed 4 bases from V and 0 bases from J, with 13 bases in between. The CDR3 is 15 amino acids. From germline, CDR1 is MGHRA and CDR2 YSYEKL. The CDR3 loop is CASSPSEGSSYEQYF. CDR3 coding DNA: TGCGCCAGCAGCCCAAGCGAGGGCAGCTCCTACGAGCAGTACTTC.

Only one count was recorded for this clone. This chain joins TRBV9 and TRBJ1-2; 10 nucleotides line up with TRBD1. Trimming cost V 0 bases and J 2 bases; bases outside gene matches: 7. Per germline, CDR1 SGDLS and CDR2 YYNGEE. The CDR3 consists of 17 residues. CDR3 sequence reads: CASSVGPTGQGNYGYTF. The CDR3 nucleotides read TGTGCCAGCAGCGTAGGTCCCACGGGACAGGGGAACTATGGCTACACCTTC.

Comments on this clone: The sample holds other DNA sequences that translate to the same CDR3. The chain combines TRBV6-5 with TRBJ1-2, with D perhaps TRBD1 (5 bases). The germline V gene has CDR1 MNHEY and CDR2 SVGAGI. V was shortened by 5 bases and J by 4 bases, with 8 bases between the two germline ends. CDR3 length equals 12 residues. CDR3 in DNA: TGTGCCAGCAGTCGAGACAGCTATGGCTACACCTTC. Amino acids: CASSRDSYGYTF.

CDR3 coding DNA: TGCGCCAGCAGCCCTCACAGGGTGGGAACCGGGGAGCTGTTTTTT. Translating it yields CASSPHRVGTGELFF. The chain links TRBV4-1 to TRBJ2-2; possible D gene TRBD1, 6 bases. This CDR3 has 15 amino acids. In germline, CDR1 is MGHRA, CDR2 YSYEKL. V was cut by 4 bases and J by 5 bases, with 14 bases left in between.

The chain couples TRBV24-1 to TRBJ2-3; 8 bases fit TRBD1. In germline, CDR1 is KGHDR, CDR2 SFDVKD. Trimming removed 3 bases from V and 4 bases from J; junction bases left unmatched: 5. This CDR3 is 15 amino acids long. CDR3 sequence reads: CATSDPQGQADTQYF. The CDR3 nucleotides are TGTGCCACCAGTGATCCCCAGGGACAGGCAGATACGCAGTATTTT.